The 19 T cell receptor beta chains below all came from one sample that was sequenced in a study of blood T cell repertoires in COVID-19. Produced via immunoSEQ multiplex PCR; TCRdb's table is partial and in-frame only. The sample yields some 250,000 clones, 75% to 90% seen once. The sequenced sample consisted of PBMCs or T cells enriched from blood (not recorded which). All receptors come from a woman between 50 and 59 years old who had recovered from COVID-19.

The genes are TRBV11-2 and TRBJ1-2; D may be TRBD1 (5 bases). The CDR3 contains 14 residues. Germline loops: CDR1 SGHAT, CDR2 FQNNGV. V was trimmed by 5 bases and J by 6 bases, leaving 16 bases between them. The CDR3 nucleotides are TGTGCCAGCAGCCCCACGGGGGGGTCGAATGGCTACACCTTC. This codes for CASSPTGGSNGYTF.

The chain employs TRBV5-6 and TRBJ2-2; weak D call: TRBD2 (6 bases). Trimming cost V 0 bases and J 4 bases, with 7 bases left between them. Germline assignment: CDR1 SGHDT and CDR2 YYEEEE. CDR3 length equals 14 residues. The chain's CDR3 is CASSLGRATGELFF. DNA for the CDR3: TGTGCCAGCAGCTTGGGGAGGGCCACCGGGGAGCTGTTTTTT. The variable domain in full, with the rest retrieved from reference TRBV5-6 and TRBJ2-2, is DAGVTQSPTHLIKTRGQQVTLRCSPKSGHDTVSWYQQALGQGPQFIFQYYEEEERQRGNFPDRFSGHQFPNYSSELNVNALLLGDSALYLCASSLGRATGELFFGEGSRLTVL.

CDR3 nucleotides: TGTGCCACCAGCAGAGTGTCGACAGGGACCCTTTTCTACGAGCAGTACTTC. Translation: CATSRVSTGTLFYEQYF. This rearrangement joins TRBV15 to TRBJ2-7; the match to TRBD1 covers 7 bases. The CDR3 has 17 amino acids. Germline-derived CDR1 and CDR2 are LNHNV and YYDKDF (reference sequence). Trimming removed 1 base from V and 3 bases from J; junction bases left unmatched: 12.

This chain uses TRBV28 with TRBJ1-5; D is unresolved. CDR1 is MDHEN and CDR2 is SYDVKM in the germline V gene. CDR3 length: 15 residues. Trimming took 7 bases from V and 4 from J, leaving 17 bases between them. CDR3 in amino acids: CASKKGSSLNQPQHF. The CDR3 coding sequence is TGTGCCAGCAAAAAAGGGAGTTCCCTTAATCAGCCCCAGCATTTT.

This rearrangement joins TRBV20-1 to TRBJ1-1; 8 bases fit TRBD1. CDR1 and CDR2 (germline): DFQATT, SNEGSKA (reference sequence). CDR3 length: 11 amino acids. J lost 11 bases, V lost 3 bases, and 5 bases had no gene match. CDR3: CSARTGAEAFF. CDR3 DNA: TGCAGTGCTAGGACAGGGGCGGAGGCTTTCTTT.

The genes are TRBV12-5 and TRBJ2-7; D gene ambiguous. The CDR3 is 11 amino acids. V was trimmed by 4 bases and J by 6 bases, leaving 7 bases between them. Germline V gene sequence: CDR1 LGHNT, CDR2 FRNRAP. CDR3 loop: CASGSISEQYF. CDR3 coding DNA: TGTGCTAGTGGTTCCATCAGCGAGCAGTACTTC.

The chain carries TRBV7-9 and TRBJ2-3; D is possibly TRBD2 (6 bases). The V gene's germline CDR1 is SEHNR and CDR2 FQNEAQ (reference sequence). Trimming stripped 4 bases from V and 6 bases from J, with 11 bases between. The CDR3 runs to 13 residues. DNA of the CDR3: TGTGCCAGCAGCTCCGCGGGAAGGGATACGCAGTATTTT. This gives the protein CASSSAGRDTQYF.

The genes are TRBV19 and TRBJ2-1, with 12 positions matching TRBD1. CDR3 size: 16 residues. Germline V gene lookup returns CDR1 LNHDA and CDR2 SQIVND (reference sequence). V was pared by 4 bases and J by 6 bases, with 7 bases of the junction left unmatched. The CDR3 region is CASSTLRGQGANEQFF. CDR3 coding DNA: TGTGCCAGTAGTACCCTCCGGGGACAGGGGGCCAATGAGCAGTTCTTC.

This clone was counted once. The rearrangement uses TRBV6-2 or TRBV6-3 and TRBJ2-1, with 15 positions matching TRBD2. CDR3 length equals 17 residues. Trimming removed 4 bases from V and 10 bases from J; junction bases left unmatched: 11. From germline, CDR1 is MNHEY and CDR2 SVGEGT. CDR3 in DNA: TGTGCCAGCAGTTTCCAGGGACTAGCGGGAGGATTGTGGGAGCAGTTCTTC. Translation: CASSFQGLAGGLWEQFF.

This rearrangement joins TRBV19 to TRBJ2-1, with 9 bases that match TRBD1. Germline V gene data show CDR1 as LNHDA and CDR2 as SQIVND (reference sequence). V shed 5 bases and J 3 bases; nucleotides not matched to a gene: 8. CDR3 length equals 16 residues. The DNA for the CDR3 is TGTGCCAGTAGTCTACGGACAGGGGACCTCTACAATGAGCAGTTCTTC. It codes for CASSLRTGDLYNEQFF.

The chain links TRBV2 to TRBJ1-4, with D possibly being TRBD1 (5 bases). Trimming shortened V by 6 bases and J by 0 bases, and 11 bases separated the two germline ends. The length of the CDR3 is 15 residues. CDR1 and CDR2 (germline): SNHLY, FYNNEI. In DNA, the CDR3 is TGTGCCAGCAGGAGGGACTGGTCAACTAATGAAAAACTGTTTTTT. Amino acids: CASRRDWSTNEKLFF.

The CDR3 DNA reads as TGTGCCAGCAGCACCGATCGAGGAGAGACTTACAATGAGCAGTTCTTC. This translates into CASSTDRGETYNEQFF. This rearrangement joins TRBV5-6 to TRBJ2-1; no clear D gene. The CDR3 consists of 16 residues. Trimming left V 4 bases short and J 4 bases short, with 18 bases between. Germline V gives CDR1 SGHDT, CDR2 YYEEEE.

V and J are TRBV5-1 and TRBJ1-4; the D is unclear. Germline V gives CDR1 SGHRS, CDR2 YFSETQ. This CDR3 comprises 15 residues. Trimming took 4 bases from V and 0 from J, leaving 10 bases between them. CDR3 sequence reads: CASSLTLATNEKLFF. In DNA form, the CDR3 reads TGCGCCAGCAGCCTAACGCTGGCAACTAATGAAAAACTGTTTTTT. The full variable domain, in which reference TRBV5-1 and TRBJ1-4 provide the parts outside the CDR3, is KAGVTQTPRYLIKTRGQQVTLSCSPISGHRSVSWYQQTPGQGLQFLFEYFSETQRNKGNFPGRFSGRQFSNSRSEMNVSTLELGDSALYLCASSLTLATNEKLFFGSGTQLSVL.

J is TRBJ2-7 and V is TRBV6-1, with D tentatively TRBD1 (5 bases). The CDR3 loop spans 16 amino acids. Trimming shortened V by 2 bases and J by 2 bases, and 16 bases separated the two germline ends. Germline V gene sequence: CDR1 MNHNS, CDR2 SASEGT. CDR3: CASSEFLGVIPYEQYF. The CDR3 DNA follows: TGTGCCAGCAGTGAATTCTTAGGGGTCATACCCTACGAGCAGTACTTC.

The chain recombines TRBV19 with TRBJ1-1; D call uncertain. The CDR3 length is 13 residues. Trimming cost V 3 bases and J 3 bases, with 8 bases left between them. Germline V gene sequence: CDR1 LNHDA, CDR2 SQIVND (reference sequence). CDR3 protein: CASSIHRDTEAFF. CDR3 nucleotides: TGTGCCAGTAGTATTCATCGGGACACTGAAGCTTTCTTT.

The rearrangement links TRBV15 to TRBJ2-3, with 13 bases matching TRBD2. Germline-derived CDR1 and CDR2 are LNHNV and YYDKDF (reference sequence). J lost 1 base, V lost 0 bases, and 4 bases had no gene match. The length of the CDR3 is 18 residues. As DNA, the CDR3 is TGTGCCACCAGCAGAGATAGGACTAGCGGGAGAGGCACAGATACGCAGTATTTT. This sequence encodes CATSRDRTSGRGTDTQYF.

The chain joins TRBV28 to TRBJ1-6; 9 bases line up with TRBD1. Germline V gene data show CDR1 as MDHEN and CDR2 as SYDVKM. CDR3 size: 16 residues. The V gene end was trimmed by 4 bases and the J gene end by 7 bases; junction bases not matched to a gene: 8. The CDR3 sequence: CASSYTGGAQNSPLHF. The CDR3 DNA sequence: TGTGCCAGCAGTTATACAGGGGGCGCCCAGAATTCACCCCTCCACTTT. Based on the CDR3 plus reference TRBV28 and TRBJ1-6, the full variable domain is DVKVTQSSRYLVKRTGEKVFLECVQDMDHENMFWYRQDPGLGLRLIYFSYDVKMKEKGDIPEGYSVSREKKERFSLILESASTNQTSMYLCASSYTGGAQNSPLHFGNGTRLTVT.

This clone was found a few times. This sequence joins TRBV28 and TRBJ1-5; perhaps TRBD1 as D (5 bases). The CDR3 is 14 amino acids. Germline CDR1 is MDHEN and CDR2 is SYDVKM. Trimming removed 8 bases from V and 1 base from J, with 12 bases in between. The DNA of the CDR3 is TGTGCCAGCCTAGGCGGGGGGAGCAATCAGCCCCAGCATTTT. Encoded protein: CASLGGGSNQPQHF.

This rearrangement joins TRBV30 to TRBJ1-1; D remains unclear. Trimming pared 4 bases from V and 0 bases from J, leaving 9 bases between. This CDR3 region has 13 residues. Germline V gene sequence: CDR1 GTSNPN, CDR2 SVGIG (reference sequence). CDR3 DNA sequence: TGTGCCTGGACGCCCGGTGTGAACACTGAAGCTTTCTTT. Translating it yields CAWTPGVNTEAFF.